The 4 T cell receptor beta chains reported below all come from one sample, sequenced in a study of CD8 T cells in ankylosing spondylitis. From the 5' RACE reads, TCRdb called clonotypes with MiXCR, one entry per CDR3 protein. The sample holds hundreds of thousands of distinct CDR3 sequences, roughly 8.2% seen once. Source material: blood, either unsorted or a sorted T cell fraction (not recorded which). All receptors come from a female donor with ankylosing spondylitis or in good health (not recorded which).

This clonotype appeared many times. The J gene is TRBJ1-5, the V gene TRBV24-1; a possible D gene is TRBD1 (5 bases). Trimming stripped 3 bases from V and 2 bases from J, with 16 bases between. Looked up from germline, CDR1 is KGHDR and CDR2 is SFDVKD. The CDR3 runs 17 residues. CDR3 sequence reads: CATSDSMGPGRNQPQHF. The CDR3 DNA sequence: TGTGCCACCAGTGATAGTATGGGACCCGGGCGCAATCAGCCCCAGCATTTT.

The chain employs TRBV19 and TRBJ1-2; TRBD1 agrees at 9 bases. This CDR3 region has 14 residues. CDR1 and CDR2 (germline): LNHDA, SQIVND (reference sequence). V shed 4 bases, J shed 4 bases, and the junction held 4 bases outside the gene matches. DNA of the CDR3: TGTGCCAGTAGTACCGGACAGGGGCTCTATGGCTACACCTTC. It is translated as CASSTGQGLYGYTF.

A word on this clonotype: Compared with germline, one end of the junction differs, possibly owing to a read error. The chain is built from TRBV6-2 or TRBV6-3 and TRBJ2-1; TRBD2 might be the D (5 bases). The CDR3 length is 11 residues. The germline CDR1 and CDR2 sequences are MNHEY and SVGEGT. In DNA form, the CDR3 reads TGTGCCGGCAGTTCCCCCGGGGTTCTGTTCTTC. Its translation is CAGSSPGVLFF.

This clonotype was detected once. A much larger clonotype is one base distant, so this may be a read error. This chain links TRBV27 with TRBJ2-7; possible D gene TRBD2, 6 bases. CDR1 is MNHEY and CDR2 is SMNVEV in the germline V gene (reference sequence). The CDR3 has 12 residues. The ends were cut back, 8 bases at V and 6 bases at J, with 14 bases in the middle. The CDR3 loop reads CASWRVQSEQYF. In DNA, the CDR3 is TGTGCCAGCTGGAGGGTCCAGAGCGAGCAGTACTTC.